These 6 T cell receptor beta chains were sequenced from one sample in a study of T cell responses to AZD1222 COVID-19 vaccine. Some clones are missing from TCRdb's copy, which holds only in-frame ones; the method was immunoSEQ multiplex PCR. The sample consists of 100,000 to 150,000 clones, around 92% of them appearing once. This material consisted of peripheral blood, taken 28 days after the second AZD1222 dose. These receptors came from an adult who received the AZD1222 COVID-19 vaccine.

The J gene is TRBJ2-2, the V gene TRBV7-9; TRBD2 aligns across 8 bases. CDR1 is SEHNR and CDR2 is FQNEAQ in the germline V gene (reference sequence). The CDR3 sequence is 14 residues long. V dropped 8 bases and J dropped 1; count of bases not matched to a gene: 3. CDR3 sequence: CASGGLVNTGELFF. The CDR3 DNA sequence: TGTGCCAGCGGGGGACTAGTGAACACCGGGGAGCTGTTTTTT.

This chain joins TRBV6-5 and TRBJ1-1; 11 positions match TRBD1. The CDR3 has 15 amino acids. With 6 bases clipped from V and 11 bases from J, the junction kept 14 bases outside the gene matches. Germline assignment: CDR1 MNHEY and CDR2 SVGAGI. Here the CDR3 DNA reads TGTGCCAGCAGCTCCCGGGACAGGGGGTTGTGGGGGGCTTTCTTT. Its protein product is CASSSRDRGLWGAFF.

This clone was counted only a few times. The chain carries TRBV2 and TRBJ2-1, with D perhaps matching TRBD1 or TRBD2 (6 bases each). V lost 8 bases, J lost 0 bases, and 11 bases lay in between. CDR1 is SNHLY and CDR2 is FYNNEI in the germline V gene. This CDR3 spans 14 amino acids. The CDR3 reads CASGGGSSYNEQFF. As DNA, the CDR3 is TGTGCCAGCGGAGGGGGGAGCTCCTACAATGAGCAGTTCTTC. Looking up the rest from reference TRBV2 and TRBJ2-1 gives the full variable domain: EPEVTQTPSHQVTQMGQEVILRCVPISNHLYFYWYRQILGQKVEFLVSFYNNEISEKSEIFDDQFSVERPDGSNFTLKIRSTKLEDSAMYFCASGGGSSYNEQFFGPGTRLTVL.

V is TRBV5-1 and J is TRBJ2-1; 10 positions match TRBD2. There are 15 residues in the CDR3. Trimming removed 5 bases from V and 4 bases from J; junction bases left unmatched: 6. Germline V gives CDR1 SGHRS, CDR2 YFSETQ. The CDR3: CASRFQTSGYNEQFF. CDR3 in DNA: TGCGCCAGCAGATTCCAGACTAGCGGGTACAATGAGCAGTTCTTC.

CDR3 loop: CASKASGRAGTGELFF. The CDR3 DNA sequence: TGTGCCAGCAAGGCTAGCGGGAGGGCCGGAACCGGGGAGCTGTTTTTT. The chain combines TRBV2 with TRBJ2-2; the match to TRBD2 covers 12 bases. The V segment lost 7 bases and the J segment 5 bases; nucleotides outside the gene matches: 8. Germline assignment: CDR1 SNHLY and CDR2 FYNNEI. The CDR3 has 16 amino acids.

The chain joins TRBV19 to TRBJ2-7; 11 bases fit TRBD2. Germline CDR1 and CDR2: LNHDA and SQIVND (reference sequence). The CDR3 extends over 14 amino acids. With V trimmed by 4 bases and J by 2 bases, 1 base remained unmatched. In nucleotides, the CDR3 is TGTGCCAGTAGTAGTAGCGGGGGGGCCTACGAGCAGTACTTC. This codes for CASSSSGGAYEQYF.